The 25 T cell receptor beta chains below were found in one sample sequenced in a study of blood T cell repertoires in COVID-19. Produced via immunoSEQ multiplex PCR; TCRdb's table is partial and in-frame only. The sample has under 200,000 clones, 79% seen once. The specimen was peripheral blood. Receptors were obtained from a woman aged 55-69 years with COVID-19, enrolled during active disease.

V gene TRBV6-6 combines with J gene TRBJ2-3, with 9 bases aligning to TRBD1. The CDR3 spans 21 residues. Germline V gene data show CDR1 as MNHNY and CDR2 as SVGAGI (reference sequence). With 5 bases clipped from V and 0 bases from J, the junction kept 21 bases outside the gene matches. The CDR3 DNA is TGTGCCAGCAGTCGAACCCGTCCGGGACAGGGTGCGGTGGATAGCACAGATACGCAGTATTTT. Its translation: CASSRTRPGQGAVDSTDTQYF.

The chain carries TRBV14 and TRBJ2-7; TRBD1 aligns across 8 bases. This CDR3 contains 15 residues. V was clipped by 2 bases and J by 3 bases; unmatched bases: 6. The germline CDR1 and CDR2 sequences are SGHDN and FVKESK. CDR3 sequence (DNA): TGTGCCAGCAGCCAATTGACAGGGGCCGTCTACGAGCAGTACTTC. Translation: CASSQLTGAVYEQYF.

This clone appeared once. The chain has TRBV5-6 and TRBJ2-1; D gene unclear. The ends were cut back, 0 bases at V and 2 bases at J, with 6 bases in the middle. Germline V gene sequence: CDR1 SGHDT, CDR2 YYEEEE. This CDR3 region has 14 residues. The CDR3 sequence is CASSLAVTYNEQFF. CDR3 coding DNA: TGTGCCAGCAGCTTGGCGGTAACCTACAATGAGCAGTTCTTC.

This clone was detected a few times. The CDR3 DNA reads as TGCGCCAGCAGCCGGTCTACAGGGGTCCAAGAGACCCAGTACTTC. Translated, it gives CASSRSTGVQETQYF. The V call is TRBV4-1, the J call TRBJ2-5, with 7 bases fitting TRBD1. V dropped 4 bases and J dropped 1; count of bases not matched to a gene: 6. Germline CDR1 is MGHRA and CDR2 is YSYEKL. This CDR3 is built from 15 residues.

V is TRBV5-1 and J is TRBJ2-5; the match to TRBD1 covers 7 bases. CDR3 length equals 16 residues. Germline values: CDR1 SGHRS, CDR2 YFSETQ. The V segment lost 4 bases and the J segment 1 base; nucleotides outside the gene matches: 10. CDR3 residues: CASSPRRQGFQETQYF. The CDR3, as DNA: TGCGCCAGCAGCCCACGTCGACAGGGTTTCCAAGAGACCCAGTACTTC. Variable domain in full (rest from reference TRBV5-1 and TRBJ2-5): KAGVTQTPRYLIKTRGQQVTLSCSPISGHRSVSWYQQTPGQGLQFLFEYFSETQRNKGNFPGRFSGRQFSNSRSEMNVSTLELGDSALYLCASSPRRQGFQETQYFGPGTRLLVL.

The gene calls are TRBV5-5 and TRBJ2-2, with D perhaps matching TRBD1 (5 bases). The CDR3 runs 13 residues. Germline assignment: CDR1 SGHKS and CDR2 YYEKEE (reference sequence). The V end was cut by 4 bases, the J end by 5 bases, with 9 bases between. CDR3 sequence (DNA): TGTGCCAGCAGCGAAGCAGGGACCGGGGAGCTGTTTTTT. Translated, it gives CASSEAGTGELFF.

The J gene is TRBJ2-2, the V gene TRBV6-4, with D maybe TRBD1 (5 bases). CDR1 is MRHNA and CDR2 is SNTAGT in the germline V gene. The length of the CDR3 is 13 residues. Trimming stripped 4 bases from V and 7 bases from J, with 10 bases between. The CDR3 here is CASSAIRDGELFF. DNA of the CDR3: TGTGCCAGCAGTGCGATCAGGGACGGGGAGCTGTTTTTT.

Only one count was recorded for this clone. V is TRBV9 and J is TRBJ2-3, with D possibly TRBD2 on 5 matching bases. Trimming removed 5 bases from V and 0 bases from J, with 13 bases in between. This CDR3 region has 15 residues. Looked up from germline, CDR1 is SGDLS and CDR2 is YYNGEE. The CDR3, as DNA: TGTGCCAGCAGACCCGGACTTTTTAGCACAGATACGCAGTATTTT. It codes for CASRPGLFSTDTQYF.

The V and J genes are TRBV5-1 and TRBJ2-1, with TRBD1 identical over 7 bases. Germline V gives CDR1 SGHRS, CDR2 YFSETQ. This CDR3 is built from 14 residues. V shed 3 bases, J shed 5 bases, and the junction held 5 bases outside the gene matches. Written as DNA, the CDR3 is TGCGCCAGCAGCTCGTGGACAGGAGACAATGAGCAGTTCTTC. Its protein is CASSSWTGDNEQFF.

The chain combines TRBV10-3 with TRBJ2-7, with 14 bases that match TRBD2. Germline V CDR1 and CDR2: ENHRY, SYGVKD. V lost 10 bases and J lost 1; bases outside the gene matches: 15. The CDR3 runs to 18 residues. CDR3 sequence: CATRGQGLAGAPSYEQYF. The CDR3 DNA is TGTGCCACCCGAGGGCAGGGACTAGCGGGAGCACCTTCCTACGAGCAGTACTTC.

The chain is built from TRBV29-1 and TRBJ2-1; 8 bases are a match to TRBD2. With 4 bases clipped from V and 12 bases from J, the junction kept 14 bases outside the gene matches. The CDR3 length is 14 residues. Germline values: CDR1 SQVTM, CDR2 ANQGSEA. Here the CDR3 DNA reads TGCAGCGTTGGGGCTAGCGGGCCCAACTCCTCGCAGTTCTTC. Its protein product is CSVGASGPNSSQFF.

The chain has TRBV30 and TRBJ2-7, with TRBD2 as a possible D gene (6 bases). Trimming cost V 3 bases and J 4 bases, with 16 bases left between them. The CDR3 covers 14 residues. CDR1 is GTSNPN and CDR2 is SVGIG in the germline V gene (reference sequence). CDR3 residues: CAWRPGDWGYEQYF. The CDR3 bases are TGTGCCTGGAGACCCGGGGACTGGGGATACGAGCAGTACTTC.

This clone occurred a few times. CDR3 in DNA: TGTGCCAGCAGCCAACAGTGGGGGGTGGAGGAGACCCAGTACTTC. Amino acid sequence: CASSQQWGVEETQYF. The gene calls are TRBV6-5 and TRBJ2-5; tentatively, D is TRBD2 (6 bases). Trimming removed 6 bases from V and 5 bases from J, with 19 bases in between. The CDR3 is made up of 15 amino acids. CDR1 MNHEY and CDR2 SVGAGI come from the germline V gene.

The J gene is TRBJ1-4, the V gene TRBV6-6; 10 bases line up with TRBD1. This CDR3 region has 14 residues. Unmatched junction bases numbered 3, after V lost 5 bases and J lost 6 bases. CDR1 and CDR2 (germline): MNHNY, SVGAGI (reference sequence). CDR3: CASSRGTGDEKLFF. CDR3 nucleotides: TGTGCCAGCAGTAGGGGGACAGGGGATGAAAAACTGTTTTTT.

This chain uses TRBV7-9 with TRBJ2-2; TRBD2 is a possible D gene (5 bases). Germline V gene data show CDR1 as SEHNR and CDR2 as FQNEAQ (reference sequence). V dropped 5 bases and J dropped 0 bases, with 16 bases sitting between them. This CDR3 has 17 amino acids. CDR3 coding DNA: TGTGCCAGCAGCCAACGAAGAGGACTGGCGAACACCGGGGAGCTGTTTTTT. It is translated as CASSQRRGLANTGELFF.

A word on this clone: Other DNA sequences from this sample encode an identical CDR3 as well. The gene calls are TRBV9 and TRBJ1-1; no reliable D call. This CDR3 contains 13 residues. In germline, CDR1 is SGDLS, CDR2 YYNGEE. With 0 bases removed from V and 1 base from J, the gap between germline ends came to 4 bases. The CDR3 region is CASSVAGNTEAFF. As DNA, the CDR3 is TGTGCCAGCAGCGTAGCCGGGAACACTGAAGCTTTCTTT.

The chain combines TRBV15 with TRBJ2-2; perhaps TRBD2 as D (5 bases). This CDR3 region has 16 residues. V lost 3 bases and J 7 bases, leaving 18 bases between the germline ends. Germline V gene lookup returns CDR1 LNHNV and CDR2 YYDKDF (reference sequence). CDR3 loop: CATSSQEARTRGELFF. CDR3 sequence (DNA): TGTGCCACCAGCAGCCAGGAGGCGCGGACCCGCGGGGAGCTGTTTTTT.

The genes are TRBV2 and TRBJ2-7; a weak D match, TRBD2 (7 bases). V was cut by 6 bases and J by 2 bases, with 17 bases left in between. The CDR3 loop spans 15 amino acids. Germline V gene data show CDR1 as SNHLY and CDR2 as FYNNEI. CDR3 sequence: CASRPWEGGAYEQYF. The CDR3 DNA follows: TGTGCCAGCAGGCCCTGGGAGGGGGGGGCCTACGAGCAGTACTTC.

Only a few counts were recorded for this clone. This sequence joins TRBV27 and TRBJ2-7, with 8 bases lining up with TRBD2. The CDR3 has 16 amino acids. The ends lost 4 bases at V and 2 bases at J; junction bases unmatched: 10. Germline V gene lookup returns CDR1 MNHEY and CDR2 SMNVEV (reference sequence). The CDR3 nucleotides are TGTGCCAGCAGTTCCAGTACTAGCGGATACGCCTACGAGCAGTACTTC. This translates into CASSSSTSGYAYEQYF.

This sequence joins TRBV9 and TRBJ2-5; 14 nucleotides match TRBD2. Germline-derived CDR1 and CDR2 are SGDLS and YYNGEE. V lost 7 bases and J lost 3; bases outside the gene matches: 5. The length of the CDR3 is 15 residues. CDR3 sequence reads: CASGGLAGGEETQYF. The CDR3 DNA is TGTGCCAGCGGTGGACTAGCGGGGGGAGAAGAGACCCAGTACTTC.

The chain carries TRBV5-1 and TRBJ2-3; TRBD1 is a possible D gene (7 bases). This CDR3 is 14 amino acids long. Trimming took 2 bases from V and 6 from J, leaving 13 bases between them. Germline loops: CDR1 SGHRS, CDR2 YFSETQ. The CDR3, as DNA: TGCGCCAGCAGCTTTCAGGGGGGCGGGGATACGCAGTATTTT. Translated: CASSFQGGGDTQYF.

This clone was seen only a few times. V gene TRBV28 combines with J gene TRBJ1-5; D ambiguous. CDR1 MDHEN and CDR2 SYDVKM come from the germline V gene. Trimming pared 7 bases from V and 11 bases from J, leaving 18 bases between. The CDR3 runs to 13 residues. The CDR3 bases are TGTGCCAGCACAACGAATTCCGCATCGGCCCAGCATTTT. It specifies CASTTNSASAQHF.

The chain couples TRBV3-1 (or the pseudogene TRBV3-2) to TRBJ1-5, with D perhaps TRBD1 (6 bases). From germline, CDR1 is LGHDT and CDR2 YNNKEL (reference sequence). The CDR3 covers 15 residues. V was shortened by 1 base and J by 4 bases, with 11 bases between the two germline ends. This chain's CDR3 is CASSQGGGLNQPQHF. CDR3 DNA: TGTGCCAGCAGCCAAGGGGGGGGCCTAAATCAGCCCCAGCATTTT.

The CDR3 DNA sequence: TGTGCCAGCAGCGTTAGGACAGGGGACCGGGAAAAACTGTTTTTT. Translating gives CASSVRTGDREKLFF. The chain joins TRBV9 to TRBJ1-4; 9 nucleotides agree with TRBD1. Germline loops: CDR1 SGDLS, CDR2 YYNGEE. J lost 8 bases, V lost 2 bases, and 7 bases had no gene match. There are 15 residues in the CDR3.

V is TRBV4-3 and J is TRBJ2-7; TRBD1 matches at 11 bases. J lost 6 bases, V lost 4 bases, and 8 bases had no gene match. CDR1 is LGHNA, CDR2 YSLEER, per germline. The CDR3 covers 15 residues. The DNA for the CDR3 is TGCGCCAGCAGCCCTTCGGACAGGGGGCTCATCGAGCAGTACTTC. It specifies CASSPSDRGLIEQYF.